The entry that follows covers one TCR beta chain sequence. Genomic DNA, the template, was used for profiling of the TCR beta VDJ and CDR3. TCRdb re-derived calls from the reads in MiXCR, one entry per CDR3 protein. The sample shows 150,000 to 200,000 distinct CDR3 sequences, about 45% of them seen only once. Patients who underwent sequencing had shown CD8+CD57+ cell expansion by flow cytometry. All patients were therapy-naive when blood was sampled. The sample is drawn from a study of CD8+CD57+ T cells in acquired aplastic anemia. Study at large: Sorted CD4+ plus CD8+ cells gave DNA averaging around 3 ug.

Source material: sorted CD4+, CD8+, or CD8+CD57+ T cells (not recorded which) from PBMCs. This TCR was recovered from a human donor with aplastic anemia.

The CDR3 DNA follows: TGTGCCACCAGTGATTTGCCGGGGGGGGCTGGCTACACCTTC. Protein: CATSDLPGGAGYTF. This chain connects TRBV24-1 to TRBJ1-2; possibly TRBD1 for D (6 bases). Germline loops: CDR1 KGHDR, CDR2 SFDVKD. V dropped 0 bases and J dropped 7 bases, with 11 bases sitting between them. This CDR3 has 14 amino acids.